The clone carrying this T cell receptor beta chain was recorded only once. Its specificity is not known. The protocol was immunoSEQ multiplex PCR, while the TCRdb copy is restricted to in-frame clones and leaves out a portion. Here the sample spans under 1,900,000 clones, 97% to 99% being singletons. The CDR3 runs 14 residues. In germline, CDR1 is MDHEN, CDR2 SYDVKM. V shed 5 bases and J shed 2 bases, with 12 bases lying between them. The data were obtained in a study of shared clonotypes between healthy human individuals. Study overall: Two women and three men aged 18 to 49 served as donors.

General study findings and limits: Compared with memory subsets, naive subsets generally had larger estimated richness. The sampled material consisted only of blood, and tissue repertoires are likely to differ.

This receptor was identified in a man aged 25-40 years in good health. The sequenced sample consisted of naive CD4+ T cells sorted from blood. Subset given: CD45RA+ positively selected. The rearrangement joins TRBV28 to TRBJ1-1, with D unresolved. CDR3 nucleotides: TGTGCCAGCAGTCCCCTTACAGCAAACACTGAAGCTTTCTTT. Its protein product is CASSPLTANTEAFF.